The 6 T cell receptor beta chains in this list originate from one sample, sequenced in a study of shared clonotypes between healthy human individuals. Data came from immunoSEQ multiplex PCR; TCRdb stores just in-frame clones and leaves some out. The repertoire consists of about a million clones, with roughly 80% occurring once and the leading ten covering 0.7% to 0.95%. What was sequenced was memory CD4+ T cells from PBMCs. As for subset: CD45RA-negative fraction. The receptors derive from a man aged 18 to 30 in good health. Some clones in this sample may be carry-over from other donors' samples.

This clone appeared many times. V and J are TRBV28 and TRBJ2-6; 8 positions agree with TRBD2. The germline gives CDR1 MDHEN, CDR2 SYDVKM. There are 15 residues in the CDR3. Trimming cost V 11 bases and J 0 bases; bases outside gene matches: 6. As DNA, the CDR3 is TGTGCCGTCGGGAGGGATAGCTCTGGGGCCAACGTCCTGACTTTC. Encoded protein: CAVGRDSSGANVLTF.

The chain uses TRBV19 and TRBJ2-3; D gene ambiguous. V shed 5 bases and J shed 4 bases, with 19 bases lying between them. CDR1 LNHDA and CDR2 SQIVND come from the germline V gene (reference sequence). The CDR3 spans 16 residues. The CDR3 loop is CASSPIRASIADTQYF. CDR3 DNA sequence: TGTGCCAGTAGTCCAATAAGGGCAAGTATCGCAGATACGCAGTATTTT. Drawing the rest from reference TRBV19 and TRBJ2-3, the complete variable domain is DGGITQSPKYLFRKEGQNVTLSCEQNLNHDAMYWYRQDPGQGLRLIYYSQIVNDFQKGDIAEGYSVSREKKESFPLTVTSAQKNPTAFYLCASSPIRASIADTQYFGPGTRLTVL.

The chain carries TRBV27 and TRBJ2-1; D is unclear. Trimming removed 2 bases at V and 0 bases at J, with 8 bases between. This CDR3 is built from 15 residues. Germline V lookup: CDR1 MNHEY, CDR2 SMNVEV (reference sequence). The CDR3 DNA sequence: TGTGCCAGCAGTTTAACCTGGAGCTCCTACAATGAGCAGTTCTTC. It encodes CASSLTWSSYNEQFF.

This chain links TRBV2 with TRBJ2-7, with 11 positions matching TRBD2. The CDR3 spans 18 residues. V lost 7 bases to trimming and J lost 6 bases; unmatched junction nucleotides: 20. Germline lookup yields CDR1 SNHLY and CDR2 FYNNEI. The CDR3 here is CASIPGPGASGRFTEQYF. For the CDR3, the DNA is TGTGCCAGCATCCCGGGCCCCGGGGCTAGCGGGAGGTTTACCGAGCAGTACTTC.

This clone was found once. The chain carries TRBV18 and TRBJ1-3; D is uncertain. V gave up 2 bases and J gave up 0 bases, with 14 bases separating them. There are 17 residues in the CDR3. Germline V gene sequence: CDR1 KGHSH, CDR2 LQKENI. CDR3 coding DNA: TGTGCCAGCTCACCAAGTGACGGAACCGCCTCTGGAAACACCATATATTTT. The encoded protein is CASSPSDGTASGNTIYF.

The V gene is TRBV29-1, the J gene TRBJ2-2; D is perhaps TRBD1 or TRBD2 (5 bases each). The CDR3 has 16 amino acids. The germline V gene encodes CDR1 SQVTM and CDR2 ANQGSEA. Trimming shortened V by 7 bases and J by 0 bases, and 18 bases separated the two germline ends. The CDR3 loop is CSDLGTVTPNTGELFF. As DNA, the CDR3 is TGCAGCGACCTCGGGACCGTAACCCCGAACACCGGGGAGCTGTTTTTT.